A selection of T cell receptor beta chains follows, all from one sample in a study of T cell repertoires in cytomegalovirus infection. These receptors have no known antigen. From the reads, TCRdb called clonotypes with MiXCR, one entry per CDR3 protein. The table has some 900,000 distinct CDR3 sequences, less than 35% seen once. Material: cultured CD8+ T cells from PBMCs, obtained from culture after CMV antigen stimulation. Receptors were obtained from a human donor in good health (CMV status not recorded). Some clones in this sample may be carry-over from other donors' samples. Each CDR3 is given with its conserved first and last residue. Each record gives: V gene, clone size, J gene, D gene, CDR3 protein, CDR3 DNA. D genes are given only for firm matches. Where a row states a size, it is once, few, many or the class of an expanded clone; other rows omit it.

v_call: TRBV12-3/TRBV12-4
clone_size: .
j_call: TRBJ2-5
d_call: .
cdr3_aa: CASSLPVLQETQYF
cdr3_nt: TGTGCCAGCAGTTTGCCCGTCCTCCAAGAGACCCAGTACTTC

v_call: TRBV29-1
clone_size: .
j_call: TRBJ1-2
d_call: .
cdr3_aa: CSVGGPRWGYTF
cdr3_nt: TGCAGCGTTGGCGGCCCTCGGTGGGGCTACACCTTC

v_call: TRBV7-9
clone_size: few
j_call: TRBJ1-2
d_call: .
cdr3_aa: CASSPGPSSHYGYTF
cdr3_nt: TGTGCCAGCAGCCCCGGTCCGAGCTCACACTATGGCTACACCTTC

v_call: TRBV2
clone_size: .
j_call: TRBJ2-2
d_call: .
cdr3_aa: CASIVSDTGELFF
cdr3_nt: TGTGCCAGCATCGTTAGCGACACCGGGGAGCTGTTTTTT

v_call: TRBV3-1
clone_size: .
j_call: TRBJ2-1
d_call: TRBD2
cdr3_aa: CASSQGGLAGVNEQFF
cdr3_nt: TGTGCCAGCAGCCAAGGAGGGCTAGCGGGGGTGAATGAGCAGTTCTTC

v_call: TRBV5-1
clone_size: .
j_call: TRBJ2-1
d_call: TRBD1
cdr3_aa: CASSLTTGLDEQFF
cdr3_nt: TGCGCCAGCAGCTTGACGACAGGGTTAGATGAGCAGTTCTTC

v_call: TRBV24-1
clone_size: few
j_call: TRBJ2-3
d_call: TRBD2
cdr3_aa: CATSDLGGGADTQYF
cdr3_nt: TGTGCCACCAGTGATTTAGGCGGGGGGGCAGATACGCAGTATTTT

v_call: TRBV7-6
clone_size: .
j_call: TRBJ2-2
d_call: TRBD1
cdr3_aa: CASSRGDRDIGGELFF
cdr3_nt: TGTGCCAGCAGCCGGGGGGACAGGGATATCGGCGGGGAGCTGTTTTTT

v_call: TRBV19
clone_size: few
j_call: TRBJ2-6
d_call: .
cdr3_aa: CASTNWGFSGANVLTF
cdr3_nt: TGTGCCAGTACCAATTGGGGGTTCTCTGGGGCCAACGTCCTGACTTTC

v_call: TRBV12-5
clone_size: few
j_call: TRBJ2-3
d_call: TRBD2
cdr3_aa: CASALRGGRDTQYF
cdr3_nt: TGTGCTAGTGCCCTGCGGGGGGGCCGAGATACGCAGTATTTT

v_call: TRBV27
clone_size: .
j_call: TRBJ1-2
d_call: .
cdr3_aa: CASSFTEARYGYTF
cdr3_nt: TGTGCCAGCAGTTTTACCGAGGCGCGGTATGGCTACACCTTC

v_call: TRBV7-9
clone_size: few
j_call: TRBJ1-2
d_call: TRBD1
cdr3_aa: CASSRGDRPNYGYTF
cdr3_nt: TGTGCCAGCAGCCGGGGGGACAGACCGAACTATGGCTACACCTTC

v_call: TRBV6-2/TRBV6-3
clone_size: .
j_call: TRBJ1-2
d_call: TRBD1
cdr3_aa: CASRVDRVNYGYTF
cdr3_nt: TGTGCCAGCAGAGTGGACAGGGTCAACTATGGCTACACCTTC

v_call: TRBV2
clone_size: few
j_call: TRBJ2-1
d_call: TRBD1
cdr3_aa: CASGRGLYNEQFF
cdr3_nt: TGTGCCAGCGGTAGGGGGCTCTACAATGAGCAGTTCTTC

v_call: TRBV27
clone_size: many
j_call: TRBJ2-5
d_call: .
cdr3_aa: CASSLYPQETQYF
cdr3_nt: TGTGCCAGCAGTTTATATCCGCAAGAGACCCAGTACTTC

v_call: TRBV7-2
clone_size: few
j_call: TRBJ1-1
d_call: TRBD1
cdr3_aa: CASSFGTGGLFTEAFF
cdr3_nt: TGTGCCAGCAGCTTCGGGACAGGGGGTTTATTCACTGAAGCTTTCTTT

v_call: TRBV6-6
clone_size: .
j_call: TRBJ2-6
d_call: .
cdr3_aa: CASFSMVGPRTSGANVLTF
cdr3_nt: TGTGCCAGCTTCTCCATGGTGGGACCAAGAACCTCTGGGGCCAACGTCCTGACTTTC

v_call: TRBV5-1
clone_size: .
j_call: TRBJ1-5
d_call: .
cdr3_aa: CASSLSGPGSNQPQHF
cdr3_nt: TGCGCCAGCAGCTTAAGTGGGCCTGGGAGCAATCAGCCCCAGCATTTT

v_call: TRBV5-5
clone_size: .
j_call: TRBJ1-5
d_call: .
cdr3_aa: CASSLDSFSNQPQHF
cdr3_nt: TGTGCCAGCAGCTTGGACAGCTTTAGCAATCAGCCCCAGCATTTT

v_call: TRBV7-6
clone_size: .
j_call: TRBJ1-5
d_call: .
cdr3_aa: CASSRIAGANQPQHF
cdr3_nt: TGTGCCAGCAGCCGAATCGCCGGGGCAAATCAGCCCCAGCATTTT

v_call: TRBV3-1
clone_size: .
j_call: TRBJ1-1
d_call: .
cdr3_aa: CASSQDLEGVNTEAFF
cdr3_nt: TGTGCCAGCAGCCAAGATCTTGAAGGGGTGAACACTGAAGCTTTCTTT

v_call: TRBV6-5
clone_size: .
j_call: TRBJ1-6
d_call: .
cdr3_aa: CASSYWSLATNSPLHF
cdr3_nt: TGTGCCAGCAGTTACTGGTCTCTAGCCACTAATTCACCCCTCCACTTT

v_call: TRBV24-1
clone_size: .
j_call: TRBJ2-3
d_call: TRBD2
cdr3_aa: CATSEGDYPDTQYF
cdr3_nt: TGTGCCACCAGTGAAGGGGACTATCCAGATACGCAGTATTTT

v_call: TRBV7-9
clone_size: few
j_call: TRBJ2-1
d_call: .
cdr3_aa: CASSPYDHEQFF
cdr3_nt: TGTGCCAGCAGCCCCTATGACCATGAGCAGTTCTTC

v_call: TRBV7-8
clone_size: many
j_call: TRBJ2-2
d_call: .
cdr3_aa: CASRHLGLSGELFF
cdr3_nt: TGTGCCAGCCGACACCTTGGCCTTTCCGGGGAGCTGTTTTTT

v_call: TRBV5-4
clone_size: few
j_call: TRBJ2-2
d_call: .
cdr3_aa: CASSLRRDGAGELFF
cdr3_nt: TGTGCCAGCAGCTTGAGGAGGGACGGGGCCGGGGAGCTGTTTTTT

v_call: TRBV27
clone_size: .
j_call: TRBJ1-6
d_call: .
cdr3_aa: CASSPPTSYNSPLHF
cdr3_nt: TGTGCCAGCAGCCCCCCCACCTCCTATAATTCACCCCTCCACTTT

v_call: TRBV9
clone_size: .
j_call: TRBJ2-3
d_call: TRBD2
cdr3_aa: CASSDLAGGNWVAQYF
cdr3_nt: TGTGCCAGCAGCGACCTAGCGGGGGGGAATTGGGTGGCGCAGTATTTT

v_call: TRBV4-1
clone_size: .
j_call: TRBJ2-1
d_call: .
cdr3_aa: CASSQDRAGQSVEQFF
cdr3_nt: TGCGCCAGCAGCCAAGATAGGGCGGGGCAATCTGTCGAGCAGTTCTTC

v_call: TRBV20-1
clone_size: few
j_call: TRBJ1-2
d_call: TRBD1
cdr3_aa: CSASRGINYGYTF
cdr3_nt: TGCAGTGCTAGCAGGGGGATTAACTATGGCTACACCTTC

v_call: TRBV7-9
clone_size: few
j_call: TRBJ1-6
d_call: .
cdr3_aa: CASSLALPRRSSYNSPLHF
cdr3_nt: TGTGCCAGCAGCTTAGCACTACCCCGCCGGAGCTCCTATAATTCACCCCTCCACTTT

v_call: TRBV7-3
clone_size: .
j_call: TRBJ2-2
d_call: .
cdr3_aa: CASSTNPAAGELFF
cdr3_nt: TGTGCCAGCAGCACCAACCCCGCGGCCGGGGAGCTGTTTTTT

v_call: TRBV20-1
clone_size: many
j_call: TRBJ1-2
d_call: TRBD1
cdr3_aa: CSARDPGQANGYTF
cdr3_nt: TGCAGTGCTAGAGATCCAGGACAGGCGAATGGCTACACCTTC

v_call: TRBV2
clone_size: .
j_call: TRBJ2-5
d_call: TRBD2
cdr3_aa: CASRFLAGIQETQYF
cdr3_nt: TGTGCCAGCAGGTTCTTAGCGGGGATCCAAGAGACCCAGTACTTC

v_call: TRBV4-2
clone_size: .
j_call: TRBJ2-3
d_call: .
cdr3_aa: CANQTGKGADTQYF
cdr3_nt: TGTGCCAACCAAACCGGGAAGGGGGCAGATACGCAGTATTTT

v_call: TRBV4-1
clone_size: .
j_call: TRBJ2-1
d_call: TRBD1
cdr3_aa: CASSYPRTGTSEQFF
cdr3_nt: TGCGCCAGCAGCTACCCCCGGACAGGGACAAGTGAGCAGTTCTTC

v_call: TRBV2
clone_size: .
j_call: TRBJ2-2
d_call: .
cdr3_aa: CASSVRGTNTGELFF
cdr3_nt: TGTGCCAGCAGTGTACGCGGGACGAACACCGGGGAGCTGTTTTTT

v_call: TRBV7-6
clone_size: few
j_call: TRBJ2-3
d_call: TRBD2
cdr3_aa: CASSSASGGPTDTQYF
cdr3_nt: TGTGCCAGCAGCTCGGCTAGCGGGGGGCCGACAGATACGCAGTATTTT

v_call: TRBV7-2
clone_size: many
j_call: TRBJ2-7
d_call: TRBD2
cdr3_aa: CASSFWRGSSYEQYF
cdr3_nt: TGTGCCAGCAGCTTTTGGCGGGGGAGCTCCTACGAGCAGTACTTC

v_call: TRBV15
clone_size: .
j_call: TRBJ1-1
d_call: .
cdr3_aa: CATRHGGGRAEAFF
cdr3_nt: TGTGCCACCAGGCACGGGGGGGGGAGGGCTGAAGCTTTCTTT

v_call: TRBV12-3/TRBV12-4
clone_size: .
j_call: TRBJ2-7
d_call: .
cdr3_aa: CASSFDTPYEQYF
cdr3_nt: TGTGCCAGCAGTTTCGACACCCCCTACGAGCAGTACTTC

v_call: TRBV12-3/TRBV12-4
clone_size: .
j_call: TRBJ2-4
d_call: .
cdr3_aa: CASSFPLKNIQYF
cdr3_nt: TGTGCCAGCAGTTTTCCCCTAAAAAACATTCAGTACTTC

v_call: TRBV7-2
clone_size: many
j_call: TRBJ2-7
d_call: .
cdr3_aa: CASSSRPYEQYF
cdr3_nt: TGTGCCAGCAGCTCCCGACCCTACGAGCAGTACTTC

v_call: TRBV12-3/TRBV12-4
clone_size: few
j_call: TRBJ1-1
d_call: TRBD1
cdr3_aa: CASTTGGFMNTEAFF
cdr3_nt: TGTGCCAGCACTACAGGGGGCTTCATGAACACTGAAGCTTTCTTT

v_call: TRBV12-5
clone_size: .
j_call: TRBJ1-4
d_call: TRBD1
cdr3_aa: CASGSSTFQGAHEKLFF
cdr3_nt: TGTGCTAGTGGGTCGTCCACGTTCCAGGGGGCTCATGAAAAACTGTTTTTT

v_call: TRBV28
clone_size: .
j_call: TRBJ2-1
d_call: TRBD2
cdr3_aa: CASSLRTSGSNNEQFF
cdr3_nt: TGTGCCAGCAGTTTGAGGACTAGCGGGAGCAACAATGAGCAGTTCTTC

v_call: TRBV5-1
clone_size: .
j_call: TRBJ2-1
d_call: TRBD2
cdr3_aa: CASSFTSSTSGGSYEQFF
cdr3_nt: TGCGCCAGCAGCTTTACCTCCTCGACTAGCGGGGGGTCCTATGAGCAGTTCTTC

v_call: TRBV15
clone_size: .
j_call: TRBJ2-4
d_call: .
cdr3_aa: CATSSATQGPRNIQYF
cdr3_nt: TGTGCCACCAGCAGTGCAACCCAGGGACCGAGAAACATTCAGTACTTC

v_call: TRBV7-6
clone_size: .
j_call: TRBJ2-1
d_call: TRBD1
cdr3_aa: CAILEGARYNEQFF
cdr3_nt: TGTGCCATCCTCGAGGGGGCCCGGTACAATGAGCAGTTCTTC

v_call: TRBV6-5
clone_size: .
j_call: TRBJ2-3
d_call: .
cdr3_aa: CASSSREEDTQYF
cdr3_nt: TGTGCCAGCAGTAGCAGGGAGGAAGATACGCAGTATTTT